The 17 T cell receptor beta chains listed next were all sequenced from one sample in a study of PD-1 blockade in classical Hodgkin lymphoma. Sequencing used immunoSEQ multiplex PCR; TCRdb keeps in-frame clones, though not all of them. This sample has just under 100,000 clones; roughly 83% occur once, and the top ten carry 9.5% to 15%. Each of the patients experienced relapse following autologous stem cell transplantation, and their brentuximab vedotin exposure differed. The sequencing here drew on peripheral blood mononuclear cells (PBMCs), taken at baseline. Receptors were obtained from a human donor with classical Hodgkin lymphoma.

In nucleotides, the CDR3 is TGTGCCAGCAGCCATTTAGCGGGAGCGGGGTCAGATACGCAGTATTTT. It codes for CASSHLAGAGSDTQYF. The rearrangement joins TRBV14 to TRBJ2-3; the match to TRBD2 covers 9 bases. Germline V gene lookup returns CDR1 SGHDN and CDR2 FVKESK. This CDR3 comprises 16 residues. V shed 3 bases and J 4 bases; nucleotides not matched to a gene: 8.

The rearrangement joins TRBV27 to TRBJ2-5, with TRBD2 matching over 13 bases. From germline, CDR1 is MNHEY and CDR2 SMNVEV (reference sequence). The CDR3 runs to 14 residues. After removal of 6 bases from V and 5 bases from J, the junction contained 3 bases not matched to a gene. The CDR3 region is CASRGTSGIETQYF. The CDR3 DNA reads TGTGCCAGCAGGGGGACTAGCGGGATTGAGACCCAGTACTTC.

This sequence joins TRBV5-4 and TRBJ2-2, with TRBD2 identical over 8 bases. Trimming cost V 4 bases and J 5 bases; bases outside gene matches: 7. This CDR3 contains 15 residues. Germline CDR1 SGHNT, CDR2 YYREEE (reference sequence). The CDR3 nucleotides read TGTGCCAGCAGCGGAGTAGCGGGGACGACCGGGGAGCTGTTTTTT. It is translated as CASSGVAGTTGELFF.

The chain uses TRBV6-6 and TRBJ1-5; D remains ambiguous. CDR1 is MNHNY, CDR2 SVGAGI, per germline (reference sequence). The CDR3 length is 14 residues. Trimming removed 0 bases at V and 4 bases at J, with 7 bases between. In DNA, the CDR3 is TGTGCCAGCAGTTACTCTGGGAAAAATCAGCCCCAGCATTTT. Protein product: CASSYSGKNQPQHF.

The CDR3 is CASSVSGGETGELFF. The CDR3 DNA follows: TGCGCCAGCAGTGTCTCAGGGGGCGAAACCGGGGAGCTGTTTTTT. The V and J genes are TRBV10-2 and TRBJ2-2; TRBD1 aligns across 8 bases. The germline CDR1 and CDR2 sequences are WSHSY and SAAADI. The CDR3 covers 15 residues. V gave up 4 bases and J gave up 5 bases; unmatched junction bases: 6.

The chain joins TRBV30 to TRBJ1-1; tentatively, D is TRBD1 (6 bases). V was pared by 6 bases and J by 3 bases, with 20 bases between. Germline V gene sequence: CDR1 GTSNPN, CDR2 SVGIG (reference sequence). CDR3 length equals 15 residues. This chain's CDR3 is CACSRDTGPYTEAFF. The DNA of the CDR3 is TGTGCCTGTTCCCGGGACACAGGCCCTTACACTGAAGCTTTCTTT.

The J gene is TRBJ2-3, the V gene TRBV7-9; D is perhaps TRBD2 (6 bases). V lost 2 bases, J lost 6 bases, and 12 bases lay in between. In germline, CDR1 is SEHNR, CDR2 FQNEAQ (reference sequence). This CDR3 comprises 14 residues. CDR3 DNA: TGTGCCAGCAGCTTATTGGCTAGCGAGGATACGCAGTATTTT. It is translated as CASSLLASEDTQYF.

This chain uses TRBV15 with TRBJ1-2, with D unclear. Germline V gene lookup returns CDR1 LNHNV and CDR2 YYDKDF (reference sequence). V lost 7 bases and J lost 4, with 19 bases in between. CDR3 length: 15 amino acids. CDR3 loop: CATTRDLIVGYGYTF. CDR3 coding DNA: TGTGCCACCACCCGAGATCTAATTGTGGGCTATGGCTACACCTTC.

This clone is a singleton in its sample. The rearrangement uses TRBV14 and TRBJ2-3; possible D gene TRBD1, 5 bases. Looked up from germline, CDR1 is SGHDN and CDR2 is FVKESK. CDR3 size: 14 residues. Deletions cut 0 bases from V and 4 bases from J, with 8 bases between. The CDR3 DNA sequence: TGTGCCAGCAGCCAAGAAAGGGGTCCAGATACGCAGTATTTT. Residues: CASSQERGPDTQYF. Variable domain in full (rest from reference TRBV14 and TRBJ2-3): EAGVTQFPSHSVIEKGQTVTLRCDPISGHDNLYWYRRVMGKEIKFLLHFVKESKQDESGMPNNRFLAERTGGTYSTLKVQPAELEDSGVYFCASSQERGPDTQYFGPGTRLTVL.

The table lists this clone with a count of one. CDR3 amino acids: CASSSQGQGWAYNEQFF. As DNA, the CDR3 is TGTGCCAGCAGCTCCCAGGGACAGGGATGGGCCTACAATGAGCAGTTCTTC. This chain uses TRBV9 with TRBJ2-1, with 9 bases that match TRBD1. This CDR3 contains 17 residues. The V and J ends lost 4 bases and 2 bases, in that order; junction bases with no gene match: 10. Per germline, CDR1 SGDLS and CDR2 YYNGEE.

V is TRBV5-1 and J is TRBJ2-3; 8 bases match TRBD1. V lost 0 bases, J lost 4 bases, and 4 bases stayed unmatched. This CDR3 has 15 residues. CDR1 is SGHRS and CDR2 is YFSETQ in the germline V gene. The CDR3, as DNA: TGCGCCAGCAGCTTGGGCCAGGGGGCCGCAGATACGCAGTATTTT. Translating gives CASSLGQGAADTQYF.

This clone came up once. The chain joins TRBV5-1 to TRBJ1-1; 10 bases map to TRBD1. The V gene end was trimmed by 2 bases and the J gene end by 4 bases; junction bases not matched to a gene: 8. This CDR3 spans 16 amino acids. Germline assignment: CDR1 SGHRS and CDR2 YFSETQ. CDR3 coding DNA: TGCGCCAGCAGCTTCCTACCTGGACAGGGGGGCACTGAAGCTTTCTTT. Amino acid sequence: CASSFLPGQGGTEAFF.

The chain uses TRBV5-4 and TRBJ1-1; D is uncertain. Germline values: CDR1 SGHNT, CDR2 YYREEE (reference sequence). Deletions cut 1 base from V and 1 base from J, with 11 bases between. This CDR3 is built from 15 residues. The CDR3 DNA sequence: TGTGCCAGCAGCTTGTCCTTCAACCAGAACACTGAAGCTTTCTTT. As protein: CASSLSFNQNTEAFF.

The CDR3 loop is CASSTGQIALNTEAFF. The CDR3 bases are TGTGCCAGCTCCACAGGGCAGATAGCCTTGAACACTGAAGCTTTCTTT. The genes are TRBV18 and TRBJ1-1; D is possibly TRBD1 (6 bases). The length of the CDR3 is 16 residues. The V gene's germline CDR1 is KGHSH and CDR2 LQKENI. V dropped 6 bases and J dropped 0 bases, with 17 bases sitting between them.

The chain is built from TRBV4-1 and TRBJ2-1, with a tentative D call TRBD2 (6 bases). V was shortened by 1 base and J by 8 bases, with 18 bases between the two germline ends. This CDR3 is 16 amino acids long. Per the germline V gene, CDR1 is MGHRA and CDR2 is YSYEKL. Here the CDR3 reads CASSQVAPLASDEQFF. CDR3 in DNA: TGCGCCAGCAGCCAAGTAGCCCCGCTAGCGTCAGATGAGCAGTTCTTC.

As regards this clone: The sample has other DNA sequences that encode this CDR3 too. This rearrangement joins TRBV18 to TRBJ2-1, with D uncertain. Germline V gives CDR1 KGHSH, CDR2 LQKENI. The CDR3 is 14 residues long. V was trimmed by 2 bases and J by 1 base, leaving 6 bases between them. The CDR3 loop reads CASSPTRSYNEQFF. CDR3 DNA sequence: TGTGCCAGCTCACCAACCCGTTCCTACAATGAGCAGTTCTTC.

The rearrangement joins TRBV5-1 to TRBJ2-1; D is perhaps TRBD1 (6 bases). CDR3 length equals 16 residues. In germline, CDR1 is SGHRS, CDR2 YFSETQ. V lost 0 bases, J lost 6 bases, and 16 bases lay in between. CDR3 region: CASSLGRWGHGNEQFF. The CDR3 region has the DNA TGCGCCAGCAGCTTGGGTCGGTGGGGGCACGGCAATGAGCAGTTCTTC. The full variable domain, in which reference TRBV5-1 and TRBJ2-1 provide the parts outside the CDR3, is KAGVTQTPRYLIKTRGQQVTLSCSPISGHRSVSWYQQTPGQGLQFLFEYFSETQRNKGNFPGRFSGRQFSNSRSEMNVSTLELGDSALYLCASSLGRWGHGNEQFFGPGTRLTVL.